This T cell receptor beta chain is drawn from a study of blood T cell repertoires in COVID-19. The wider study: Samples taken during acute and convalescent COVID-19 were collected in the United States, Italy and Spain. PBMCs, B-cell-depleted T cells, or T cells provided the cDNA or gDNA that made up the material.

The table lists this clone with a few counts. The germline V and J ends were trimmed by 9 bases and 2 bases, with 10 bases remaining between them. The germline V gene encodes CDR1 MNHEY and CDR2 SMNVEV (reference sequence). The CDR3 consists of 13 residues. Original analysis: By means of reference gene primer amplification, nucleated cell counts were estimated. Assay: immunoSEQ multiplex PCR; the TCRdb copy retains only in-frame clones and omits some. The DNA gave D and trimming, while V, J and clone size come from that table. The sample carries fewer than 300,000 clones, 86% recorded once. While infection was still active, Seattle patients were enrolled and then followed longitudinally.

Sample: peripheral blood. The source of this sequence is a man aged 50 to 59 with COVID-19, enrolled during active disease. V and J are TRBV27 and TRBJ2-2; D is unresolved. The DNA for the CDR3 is TGTGCCAGTCGAGACACAAACACCGGGGAGCTGTTTTTT. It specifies CASRDTNTGELFF.